The source of this T cell receptor (beta chain) is a study of read filtering for tumor transcriptome and immune sequencing. Across the study: Eight or nine patients were R-ISS I, roughly 15 were R-ISS II, more than five were R-ISS III. DNase treatment preceded whole-transcriptome library preparation. Findings of the study overall: Compared with RNA-seq, IR-seq gave much higher clonotype depth and reliability. Sorted CD138-negative bone marrow cells were not purified T cells.

The CDR3 sequence is 16 residues long. The germline V gene encodes CDR1 MNHEY and CDR2 SMNVEV (reference sequence). V was cut by 5 bases and J by 5 bases, with 19 bases left in between. From around 0.4 ug of RNA, a library with molecular barcoded alpha/delta and beta/gamma adaptors was made. TCRdb used MiXCR to reprocess the reads, holding one entry per CDR3 protein. The sample yields tens of thousands of distinct CDR3 sequences, around 15% seen once. This clonotype appeared many times. What it binds is unknown. Sequencing was done on a sample of a population of CD138-negative cells sorted from bone marrow. V is TRBV27 and J is TRBJ2-1; perhaps TRBD2 as D (6 bases). This clonotype was obtained from a donor at least 40 years old with multiple myeloma. The CDR3 loop is CASSLYGWRGDNEQFF. CDR3 in DNA: TGTGCCAGCAGTCTCTACGGTTGGAGGGGAGACAATGAGCAGTTCTTC.